Detailed here is one TCR beta chain. The source of the sample is a study of control samples from healthy donors and cancer patients. V dropped 1 base and J dropped 7 bases, with 11 bases sitting between them. In germline, CDR1 is SGHRS, CDR2 YFSETQ. CDR3 size: 14 residues. Sequencing was performed with immunoSEQ multiplex PCR; in TCRdb, only in-frame clones are kept and a portion is missing. Of around 140,000 clones in the sample, roughly 92% are singletons; the top ten hold around 5.4%. This TCR was sampled from a man younger than 35 in good health. The sequenced material came from blood. The chain carries TRBV5-1 and TRBJ2-2; D call uncertain. The CDR3 spells CASSLPGPGGELFF. The CDR3 DNA reads as TGCGCCAGCAGCTTGCCAGGTCCTGGCGGGGAGCTGTTTTTT.